This entry lists 26 T cell receptor beta chains sequenced from one sample in a study of cytotoxic CD8 clonotypes in ibrutinib-treated CLL (dated by TCRdb to about 2021). Libraries were made using the immunoSEQ multiplex PCR assay. The clones in this table, taken by TCRdb from immuneACCESS, are in-frame only. Not every clone is retained; where verified, under half of the shortfall comes from an unresolved V gene, and the cause of the rest is unknown. This sample holds about 310,000 clones; just under 80% were observed only once. Clones ranked in the top ten supply 6.5% to 8.5% of the sample. The material sequenced was PBMCs, taken before ibrutinib treatment. These receptors originate from a human donor with chronic lymphocytic leukemia.

The chain is built from TRBV7-2 and TRBJ2-7, with TRBD2 matching over 11 bases. V shed 3 bases and J 3 bases; nucleotides not matched to a gene: 1. This CDR3 has 14 residues. Germline values: CDR1 SGHTA, CDR2 FQGNSA. The CDR3 DNA sequence: TGTGCCAGCAGCTTGGGACTAGCGGTCTACGAGCAGTACTTC. This codes for CASSLGLAVYEQYF.

The J gene is TRBJ2-7, the V gene TRBV5-5; D remains unclear. Looked up from germline, CDR1 is SGHKS and CDR2 is YYEKEE (reference sequence). V lost 0 bases to trimming and J lost 6 bases, with 10 bases between them. The CDR3 totals 13 residues. The CDR3 sequence is CASSLAGLAEQYF. CDR3 bases: TGTGCCAGCAGCTTGGCGGGCCTCGCCGAGCAGTACTTC. The full variable domain, its missing parts supplied by reference TRBV5-5 and TRBJ2-7, is DAGVTQSPTHLIKTRGQQVTLRCSPISGHKSVSWYQQVLGQGPQFIFQYYEKEERGRGNFPDRFSARQFPNYSSELNVNALLLGDSALYLCASSLAGLAEQYFGPGTRLTVT.

The chain links TRBV21-1 to TRBJ2-5; the D call TRBD2 from the table was never checked on the DNA. TRBV21-1 constitutes a pseudogene. CDR3 size: 17 residues. DNA for the CDR3: TGTGCCAGCAGCAAACGGGTTTTGACGGGAGGGGAAGAGACCCAGTACTTC. It is translated as CASSKRVLTGGEETQYF.

There are a few counts of this clone. The rearrangement uses TRBV11-2 and TRBJ2-7; 8 nucleotides match TRBD2. Germline loops: CDR1 SGHAT, CDR2 FQNNGV. The CDR3 is 15 residues long. With 5 bases clipped from V and 6 bases from J, the junction kept 12 bases outside the gene matches. DNA for the CDR3: TGTGCCAGCAGCCCGAGCAGGGCGGGAGGAGGCGAGCAGTACTTC. Translating it yields CASSPSRAGGGEQYF.

This chain links TRBV29-1 with TRBJ2-5; 7 positions agree with TRBD1. The CDR3 extends over 13 amino acids. In germline, CDR1 is SQVTM, CDR2 ANQGSEA. V trimming: 6 bases; J trimming: 1 base; junction bases outside the gene matches: 5. CDR3 DNA sequence: TGCAGCGTCGTACAGGGGTCCCAAGAGACCCAGTACTTC. It yields the protein CSVVQGSQETQYF. The full variable domain, with the rest looked up from reference TRBV29-1 and TRBJ2-5, is SAVISQKPSRDICQRGTSLTIQCQVDSQVTMMFWYRQQPGQSLTLIATANQGSEATYESGFVIDKFPISRPNLTFSTLTVSNMSPEDSSIYLCSVVQGSQETQYFGPGTRLLVL.

The gene calls are TRBV14 and TRBJ2-7; D uncertain. The CDR3 extends over 17 amino acids. With 1 base removed from V and 1 base from J, the gap between germline ends came to 17 bases. Germline lookup yields CDR1 SGHDN and CDR2 FVKESK. CDR3 loop: CASSQGRALLDSYEQYF. CDR3 in DNA: TGTGCCAGCAGCCAAGGACGGGCCCTTCTGGATTCCTACGAGCAGTACTTC.

The genes are TRBV5-6 and TRBJ2-7; 7 nucleotides match TRBD1. Germline V gives CDR1 SGHDT, CDR2 YYEEEE. CDR3 size: 17 residues. The V gene end was trimmed by 4 bases and the J gene end by 3 bases; junction bases not matched to a gene: 16. The CDR3 spells CASSKLQGPTANYEQYF. CDR3 sequence (DNA): TGTGCCAGCAGCAAGCTACAGGGGCCCACGGCCAACTACGAGCAGTACTTC.

This clone was detected once. The chain carries TRBV4-3 and TRBJ2-7, with D perhaps being TRBD1 or TRBD2 (5 bases each). The V and J ends lost 3 bases and 4 bases respectively, with 16 bases between them. Germline lookup yields CDR1 LGHNA and CDR2 YSLEER. This CDR3 has 15 amino acids. In nucleotides, the CDR3 is TGCGCCAGCAGCCAGCAACCGGGACGACTTTACGAGCAGTACTTC. This sequence encodes CASSQQPGRLYEQYF.

The rearrangement uses TRBV30 and TRBJ2-1; D is possibly TRBD1 or TRBD2 (5 bases each). CDR3 length: 14 amino acids. The germline V and J ends were trimmed by 3 bases and 9 bases, with 18 bases remaining between them. Germline CDR1 GTSNPN, CDR2 SVGIG (reference sequence). The CDR3 coding sequence is TGTGCCTGGAGCCGAGAGGGACCGGGTTTTGAGCAGTTCTTC. As protein: CAWSREGPGFEQFF.

J is TRBJ1-5 and V is TRBV7-2; D not resolved. The CDR3 is 14 amino acids. Germline-derived CDR1 and CDR2 are SGHTA and FQGNSA. Trimming shortened V by 0 bases and J by 3 bases, and 6 bases separated the two germline ends. The DNA of the CDR3 is TGTGCCAGCAGCTTAGCGCTAGACAATCAGCCCCAGCATTTT. It translates to CASSLALDNQPQHF.

The V gene is TRBV7-6, the J gene TRBJ2-7; 11 bases map to TRBD2. The germline CDR1 and CDR2 sequences are SGHVS and FNYEAQ. V was clipped by 6 bases and J by 0 bases; unmatched bases: 7. The CDR3 length is 16 residues. The CDR3 here is CASSYVAGGTSYEQYF. DNA for the CDR3: TGTGCCAGCAGTTACGTAGCGGGAGGGACCTCCTACGAGCAGTACTTC. Using reference TRBV7-6 and TRBJ2-7 for the parts outside the CDR3, the full variable domain is GAGVSQSPRYKVTKRGQDVALRCDPISGHVSLYWYRQALGQGPEFLTYFNYEAQQDKSGLPNDRFSAERPEGSISTLTIQRTEQRDSAMYRCASSYVAGGTSYEQYFGPGTRLTVT.

This clone was recorded at least ten times. The chain employs TRBV7-6 and TRBJ2-1; TRBD2 aligns across 9 bases. The V gene end was trimmed by 1 base and the J gene end by 1 base; junction bases not matched to a gene: 11. In germline, CDR1 is SGHVS, CDR2 FNYEAQ. This CDR3 has 19 residues. CDR3 in DNA: TGTGCCAGCAGCTTAGGCACCAAAATAGCGGGAGTATCCTACAATGAGCAGTTCTTC. It codes for CASSLGTKIAGVSYNEQFF.

The chain has TRBV5-4 and TRBJ2-5; TRBD2 aligns across 10 bases. The CDR3 has 16 residues. Germline V gene sequence: CDR1 SGHNT, CDR2 YYREEE (reference sequence). The trim removed 0 bases at V and 2 bases at J, leaving 4 bases unmatched. For the CDR3, the DNA is TGTGCCAGCAGCTTGGGGGCTAGCGGGAGTCAAGAGACCCAGTACTTC. This gives the protein CASSLGASGSQETQYF.

This clone was recorded only once. The chain couples TRBV4-3 to TRBJ2-1, with D hard to call. Germline V lookup: CDR1 LGHNA, CDR2 YSLEER. CDR3 length equals 14 residues. Trimming cost V 1 base and J 8 bases, with 12 bases left between them. CDR3 amino acids: CASSQVAFDDEQFF. In nucleotides, the CDR3 is TGCGCCAGCAGCCAAGTTGCGTTTGACGATGAGCAGTTCTTC.

The chain uses TRBV5-1 and TRBJ1-2; the D is unclear. CDR3 length equals 15 residues. The V end lost 1 base, the J end lost 8 bases, and 18 bases lay between the germline ends. Germline V lookup: CDR1 SGHRS, CDR2 YFSETQ. The CDR3 loop is CASSLFATTTVGYTF. The CDR3 bases are TGCGCCAGCAGCTTGTTTGCCACGACGACTGTCGGCTACACCTTC. Looking up the rest from reference TRBV5-1 and TRBJ1-2 gives the full variable domain: KAGVTQTPRYLIKTRGQQVTLSCSPISGHRSVSWYQQTPGQGLQFLFEYFSETQRNKGNFPGRFSGRQFSNSRSEMNVSTLELGDSALYLCASSLFATTTVGYTFGSGTRLTVV.

The gene calls are TRBV7-3 and TRBJ2-5, with TRBD1 identical over 8 bases. Germline CDR1 and CDR2: SGHTA and FQGTGA. The CDR3 sequence is 18 residues long. J gave up 2 bases and V 0 bases, and 11 bases lay outside the gene matches. The CDR3 sequence: CASSLTSAQGTGQETQYF. CDR3 nucleotide sequence: TGTGCCAGCAGCTTAACCTCGGCGCAGGGGACAGGTCAAGAGACCCAGTACTTC.

V is TRBV30 and J is TRBJ2-1; perhaps D is TRBD1 or TRBD2 (6 bases each). Trimming removed 1 base from V and 9 bases from J, with 13 bases in between. The CDR3 length is 13 residues. The germline V gene encodes CDR1 GTSNPN and CDR2 SVGIG (reference sequence). CDR3 sequence reads: CAWSAGGVGEQFF. The CDR3 DNA reads TGTGCCTGGAGTGCCGGGGGCGTGGGTGAGCAGTTCTTC.

This clone was seen only once. The chain links TRBV5-6 to TRBJ1-4; 9 bases agree with TRBD1. CDR1 is SGHDT, CDR2 YYEEEE, per germline. Unmatched junction bases numbered 5, after V lost 0 bases and J lost 8 bases. CDR3 length: 15 residues. This CDR3 is CASSLENRGQEKLFF. The CDR3, as DNA: TGTGCCAGCAGCTTGGAGAACAGGGGGCAGGAAAAACTGTTTTTT.

The chain joins TRBV4-1 to TRBJ2-5; D is ambiguous. Germline lookup yields CDR1 MGHRA and CDR2 YSYEKL. The V and J ends lost 0 bases and 5 bases respectively, with 10 bases between them. The CDR3 is made up of 14 amino acids. The CDR3 protein is CASSQEYLLETQYF. The CDR3 nucleotides are TGCGCCAGCAGCCAAGAATACTTGCTCGAGACCCAGTACTTC.

This clone was detected a few times. The genes are TRBV13 and TRBJ1-1; maybe TRBD1 (5 bases). Germline V lookup: CDR1 PRHDT, CDR2 FYEKMQ (reference sequence). V lost 5 bases, J lost 1 base, and 8 bases lay in between. The CDR3 has 13 amino acids. This CDR3 is CASSMTENTEAFF. For the CDR3, the DNA is TGTGCCAGCAGCATGACAGAGAACACTGAAGCTTTCTTT.

The chain links TRBV6-5 to TRBJ1-4; D gene unclear. CDR1 is MNHEY and CDR2 is SVGAGI in the germline V gene. This CDR3 spans 13 amino acids. The V and J ends lost 4 bases and 8 bases respectively, with 11 bases between them. CDR3 region: CASSLRHAEKLFF. In nucleotides, the CDR3 is TGTGCCAGCAGTTTGCGACACGCAGAAAAACTGTTTTTT.

Comments on this clone: The junction departs from the called germline gene at one end, perhaps through a read error. The rearrangement joins TRBV4-1 to TRBJ1-1; D remains unclear. This CDR3 contains 11 residues. CDR1 is MGHRA, CDR2 YSYEKL, per germline. CDR3 DNA sequence: TGCGCCAGCAGTCGGGGAGAGAGCTGGCACTTT. This encodes CASSRGESWHF.

The chain joins TRBV30 to TRBJ1-4, with TRBD1 matching over 8 bases. Germline V gene data show CDR1 as GTSNPN and CDR2 as SVGIG (reference sequence). The V gene end was trimmed by 5 bases and the J gene end by 5 bases; junction bases not matched to a gene: 1. This CDR3 region has 12 residues. This CDR3 is CAWDRGNEKLFF. The CDR3 nucleotides are TGTGCCTGGGACAGGGGAAATGAAAAACTGTTTTTT. Supplemented by reference TRBV30 and TRBJ1-4, the full variable domain reads SQTIHQWPATLVQPVGSPLSLECTVEGTSNPNLYWYRQAAGRGLQLLFYSVGIGQISSEVPQNLSASRPQDRQFILSSKKLLLSDSGFYLCAWDRGNEKLFFGSGTQLSVL.

The CDR3: CASSRTGYYEQYF. Written as DNA, the CDR3 is TGCGCCAGCAGCCGAACAGGGTACTACGAGCAGTACTTC. The J gene is TRBJ2-7, the V gene TRBV4-1, with a tentative D call TRBD1 (6 bases). CDR3 size: 13 residues. Germline values: CDR1 MGHRA, CDR2 YSYEKL. Trimming took 4 bases from V and 3 from J, leaving 10 bases between them.

The chain joins TRBV11-2 to TRBJ2-3; 9 nucleotides align to TRBD1. Germline V lookup: CDR1 SGHAT, CDR2 FQNNGV. CDR3 length equals 15 residues. The V gene end was trimmed by 3 bases and the J gene end by 4 bases; junction bases not matched to a gene: 5. The CDR3 here is CASSLTGGMADTQYF. The CDR3 DNA reads as TGTGCCAGCAGCTTGACAGGGGGGATGGCAGATACGCAGTATTTT. The full variable domain, its missing parts supplied by reference TRBV11-2 and TRBJ2-3, is EAGVAQSPRYKIIEKRQSVAFWCNPISGHATLYWYQQILGQGPKLLIQFQNNGVVDDSQLPKDRFSAERLKGVDSTLKIQPAKLEDSAVYLCASSLTGGMADTQYFGPGTRLTVL.

This chain joins TRBV6-5 and TRBJ2-7; D is perhaps TRBD1 (5 bases). CDR1 MNHEY and CDR2 SVGAGI come from the germline V gene. The CDR3 extends over 13 amino acids. The V and J ends lost 6 bases and 2 bases respectively, with 11 bases between them. As DNA, the CDR3 is TGTGCCAGCAGATCGGACAAGACCTACGAGCAGTACTTC. Translation: CASRSDKTYEQYF.